Listed here are 9 T cell receptor beta chains from one sample, sequenced in a study of blood T cell repertoires in COVID-19 (dated by TCRdb to the early 2020s). The library was produced with the immunoSEQ multiplex PCR assay. TCRdb mirrors the immuneACCESS table, restricted to in-frame sequences. Some clones are absent from its copies; in checked studies, under half trace to an unresolved V gene, and the reason for the others is unknown. Counted in this sample were about 150,000 clones; 80% to 90% of them appeared once. Of the sample, 15% falls within the top ten clones. Specimen: peripheral blood. The source is a woman aged 40 to 50 with acute or convalescent COVID-19.

The J gene is TRBJ2-6, the V gene TRBV5-5; a possible D gene is TRBD2 (6 bases). Germline V gene data show CDR1 as SGHKS and CDR2 as YYEKEE (reference sequence). This CDR3 is built from 19 residues. V dropped 4 bases and J dropped 0 bases, with 20 bases sitting between them. CDR3 nucleotides: TGTGCCAGCAGCGAAGTCCTAGGGGACTTCTTCTCTGGGGCCAACGTCCTGACTTTC. It translates to CASSEVLGDFFSGANVLTF.

The CDR3 coding sequence is TGTGCCAGCAGCTTCGTGGCGGGGAGCACAGATACGCAGTATTTT. Amino acids: CASSFVAGSTDTQYF. The V gene is TRBV7-3, the J gene TRBJ2-3, with D perhaps matching TRBD2 (6 bases). The CDR3 has 15 residues. V shed 3 bases and J shed 0 bases, with 10 bases lying between them. The germline V gene encodes CDR1 SGHTA and CDR2 FQGTGA. Based on the CDR3 plus reference TRBV7-3 and TRBJ2-3, the full variable domain is GAGVSQTPSNKVTEKGKYVELRCDPISGHTALYWYRQSLGQGPEFLIYFQGTGAADDSGLPNDRFFAVRPEGSVSTLKIQRTERGDSAVYLCASSFVAGSTDTQYFGPGTRLTVL.

The rearrangement links TRBV29-1 to TRBJ2-1, with TRBD2 identical over 9 bases. The CDR3 extends over 15 amino acids. The trim removed 3 bases at V and 4 bases at J, leaving 7 bases unmatched. The germline V gene encodes CDR1 SQVTM and CDR2 ANQGSEA. This CDR3 reads CSVDNSGRPYNEQFF. In nucleotides, the CDR3 is TGCAGCGTTGACAATAGCGGGAGACCTTACAATGAGCAGTTCTTC.

The chain uses TRBV27 and TRBJ2-6; TRBD1 might be the D (6 bases). The germline CDR1 and CDR2 sequences are MNHEY and SMNVEV (reference sequence). The V gene lost 4 bases and the J gene lost 0 bases, with 16 bases spanning the gap. This CDR3 is 18 amino acids long. The CDR3 DNA is TGTGCCAGCAGTTCCACAGGGTTTTTGAGCTCTGGGGCCAACGTCCTGACTTTC. Translated: CASSSTGFLSSGANVLTF.

The chain joins TRBV6-1 to TRBJ1-4; 7 bases match TRBD1. The CDR3 spans 14 residues. V lost 6 bases to trimming and J lost 2 bases; unmatched junction nucleotides: 3. Germline lookup yields CDR1 MNHNS and CDR2 SASEGT. The CDR3 coding sequence is TGTGCCAGCAGGACAGGGTCCACTAATGAAAAACTGTTTTTT. Protein sequence: CASRTGSTNEKLFF.

This clone was seen only a few times. The chain carries TRBV6-5 and TRBJ1-3; the D gene is possibly TRBD1 (5 bases). The V end lost 5 bases, the J end lost 0 bases, and 8 bases lay between the germline ends. The CDR3 extends over 14 amino acids. Germline V gene lookup returns CDR1 MNHEY and CDR2 SVGAGI. CDR3 protein: CASSLDSSGNTIYF. Here the CDR3 DNA reads TGTGCCAGCAGTCTTGACAGCTCTGGAAACACCATATATTTT.

This chain connects TRBV27 to TRBJ1-1; D is undetermined. CDR3 length equals 14 residues. The V gene's germline CDR1 is MNHEY and CDR2 SMNVEV (reference sequence). V lost 3 bases to trimming and J lost 0 bases, with 8 bases between them. In DNA form, the CDR3 reads TGTGCCAGCAGTTTCACAGTTATGAACACTGAAGCTTTCTTT. It translates to CASSFTVMNTEAFF.

The chain couples TRBV2 to TRBJ2-7; 12 nucleotides line up with TRBD2. The CDR3 has 19 amino acids. CDR1 SNHLY and CDR2 FYNNEI come from the germline V gene. Trimming cost V 5 bases and J 1 base; bases outside gene matches: 15. CDR3 sequence: CASSTLDGLAGIGSYEQYF. In DNA, the CDR3 is TGTGCCAGCAGTACTCTGGATGGACTAGCGGGAATCGGGTCCTACGAGCAGTACTTC.

The chain combines TRBV24-1 with TRBJ1-2; D is possibly TRBD1 (5 bases). The V end lost 4 bases, the J end lost 4 bases, and 9 bases lay between the germline ends. CDR1 is KGHDR and CDR2 is SFDVKD in the germline V gene. The CDR3 runs to 13 residues. Written as DNA, the CDR3 is TGTGCCACCAGTGACACAGGTGGCTATGGCTACACCTTC. Amino acids: CATSDTGGYGYTF.